Below, 30 T cell receptor beta chains from the same sample are listed, as sequenced in a study of cytomegalovirus exposure and HLA in healthy donors. Sequencing used immunoSEQ multiplex PCR; TCRdb keeps in-frame clones, though not all of them. The repertoire holds some 150,000 clones, with roughly nine tenths as singletons. The source material was PBMCs. The receptors shown here come from a woman between 18 and 29 years old in good health and CMV-seropositive.

V and J are TRBV5-5 and TRBJ1-6; no clear D. V was trimmed by 0 bases and J by 0 bases, leaving 10 bases between them. Germline CDR1 and CDR2: SGHKS and YYEKEE (reference sequence). CDR3 length: 17 residues. The CDR3 here is CASSLVAGGSYNSPLHF. As DNA, the CDR3 is TGTGCCAGCAGCTTGGTTGCGGGAGGCTCCTATAATTCACCCCTCCACTTT. Full variable domain (remainder filled in from reference TRBV5-5 and TRBJ1-6): DAGVTQSPTHLIKTRGQQVTLRCSPISGHKSVSWYQQVLGQGPQFIFQYYEKEERGRGNFPDRFSARQFPNYSSELNVNALLLGDSALYLCASSLVAGGSYNSPLHFGNGTRLTVT.

The V gene is TRBV25-1, the J gene TRBJ1-3; D remains ambiguous. Trimming removed 2 bases at V and 4 bases at J, with 9 bases between. CDR3 length: 14 residues. Germline CDR1 is MGHDK and CDR2 is SYGVNS. CDR3 DNA sequence: TGTGCCAGCAGTGAACCCATTTTGGGAAACACCATATATTTT. Protein product: CASSEPILGNTIYF.

V usage is TRBV27 and J usage is TRBJ1-5; D not certain. In germline, CDR1 is MNHEY, CDR2 SMNVEV (reference sequence). This CDR3 comprises 12 residues. V lost 2 bases and J 6 bases, leaving 5 bases between the germline ends. The CDR3 sequence: CASSLAGQPQHF. The CDR3 DNA sequence: TGTGCCAGCAGTTTAGCGGGTCAGCCCCAGCATTTT.

This chain links TRBV7-6 with TRBJ2-5; weak D call: TRBD2 (7 bases). Germline V gene lookup returns CDR1 SGHVS and CDR2 FNYEAQ. The CDR3 spans 16 residues. Trimming stripped 4 bases from V and 4 bases from J, with 19 bases between. CDR3 nucleotides: TGTGCCAGCAGCTCGCGGGATTGGGGGGGCAGAGAGACCCAGTACTTC. It yields the protein CASSSRDWGGRETQYF.

V gene TRBV27 combines with J gene TRBJ2-7; 10 nucleotides agree with TRBD1. The CDR3 consists of 16 residues. CDR1 is MNHEY, CDR2 SMNVEV, per germline (reference sequence). V was clipped by 5 bases and J by 2 bases; unmatched bases: 9. CDR3 sequence (DNA): TGTGCCAGCAGTCATCACCGGGACAGGGGTGCCTACGAGCAGTACTTC. This sequence encodes CASSHHRDRGAYEQYF.

The CDR3 coding sequence is TGTGCCAGCAGTCTGGATGGGGGCTACTCCCCCCTCCACTTT. Protein sequence: CASSLDGGYSPLHF. The chain joins TRBV27 to TRBJ1-6, with a tentative D call TRBD1 (6 bases). V gave up 5 bases and J gave up 13 bases, with 18 bases separating them. CDR3 length: 14 residues. Germline CDR1 is MNHEY and CDR2 is SMNVEV (reference sequence).

The chain joins TRBV7-2 to TRBJ1-2, with TRBD1 as a possible D gene (6 bases). Germline V gene lookup returns CDR1 SGHTA and CDR2 FQGNSA. V lost 5 bases to trimming and J lost 5 bases, with 12 bases between them. The CDR3 runs 13 residues. The CDR3 DNA follows: TGTGCCAGCAGCATTGACAGGCAGTATGGCTACACCTTC. It translates to CASSIDRQYGYTF.

The V gene is TRBV6-5, the J gene TRBJ2-7, with D possibly TRBD1 on 5 matching bases. Per the germline V gene, CDR1 is MNHEY and CDR2 is SVGAGI. Trimming cost V 6 bases and J 6 bases, with 9 bases left between them. The CDR3 runs 11 residues. In DNA, the CDR3 is TGTGCCAGCAGGGGGCCCGGCGAGCAGTACTTC. Protein sequence: CASRGPGEQYF.

The chain couples TRBV28 to TRBJ2-2; 9 nucleotides match TRBD2. From germline, CDR1 is MDHEN and CDR2 SYDVKM. The CDR3 length is 16 residues. J lost 1 base, V lost 2 bases, and 2 bases had no gene match. The CDR3 sequence is CASSLLAGKNTGELFF. In DNA, the CDR3 is TGTGCCAGCAGTTTACTAGCGGGGAAGAACACCGGGGAGCTGTTTTTT.

The chain combines TRBV6-5 with TRBJ2-3, with a possible D match to TRBD2 (6 bases). CDR3 length equals 15 residues. V was pared by 5 bases and J by 1 base, with 13 bases between. Per germline, CDR1 MNHEY and CDR2 SVGAGI. The CDR3 coding sequence is TGTGCCAGCAGTCGCCGACTAGGGGGCACAGATACGCAGTATTTT. It encodes CASSRRLGGTDTQYF.

The rearrangement joins TRBV19 to TRBJ2-3, with 8 bases matching TRBD2. The trim removed 8 bases at V and 4 bases at J, leaving 8 bases unmatched. This CDR3 has 14 residues. The germline gives CDR1 LNHDA, CDR2 SQIVND (reference sequence). Written as DNA, the CDR3 is TGTGCCAGTTGGGCGAGCGGGGGAGCAGATACGCAGTATTTT. Its protein is CASWASGGADTQYF.

V is TRBV9 and J is TRBJ2-1; 8 bases are a match to TRBD2. V trimming: 2 bases; J trimming: 12 bases; junction bases outside the gene matches: 7. Germline CDR1 is SGDLS and CDR2 is YYNGEE. The CDR3 spans 13 residues. DNA of the CDR3: TGTGCCAGCAGCGTTGGACTAGCTAGGGGGCAGTTCTTC. Protein product: CASSVGLARGQFF. Full variable domain (missing parts from reference TRBV9 and TRBJ2-1): DSGVTQTPKHLITATGQRVTLRCSPRSGDLSVYWYQQSLDQGLQFLIQYYNGEERAKGNILERFSAQQFPDLHSELNLSSLELGDSALYFCASSVGLARGQFFGPGTRLTVL.

The chain is built from TRBV29-1 and TRBJ1-1; 8 bases are shared with TRBD1. The CDR3 has 13 residues. After removal of 7 bases from V and 5 bases from J, the junction contained 9 bases not matched to a gene. In germline, CDR1 is SQVTM, CDR2 ANQGSEA. The CDR3 here is CSADRGYGTEAFF. Written as DNA, the CDR3 is TGCAGCGCCGACAGGGGATATGGGACTGAAGCTTTCTTT.

Here the CDR3 reads CASSSDRWSTDTQYF. In nucleotides, the CDR3 is TGCGCCAGCAGCTCCGACAGGTGGTCGACAGATACGCAGTATTTT. This chain uses TRBV5-1 with TRBJ2-3; D is perhaps TRBD1 (6 bases). Germline lookup yields CDR1 SGHRS and CDR2 YFSETQ. Trimming shortened V by 3 bases and J by 3 bases, and 14 bases separated the two germline ends. CDR3 length: 15 residues.

This sequence joins TRBV10-2 and TRBJ2-1, with TRBD1 matching over 8 bases. CDR1 and CDR2 (germline): WSHSY, SAAADI. CDR3 length: 15 amino acids. V trimming: 5 bases; J trimming: 5 bases; junction bases outside the gene matches: 8. The CDR3 nucleotides read TGCGCCAGCAGTCGGGCGGGACAGGACAACAATGAGCAGTTCTTC. As protein: CASSRAGQDNNEQFF.

The CDR3 nucleotides read TGTGCCAGCAGCTACGCGGAGAGGGGGCTATACGAGCAGTACTTC. Its protein product is CASSYAERGLYEQYF. The genes are TRBV7-9 and TRBJ2-7; 7 bases align to TRBD1. This CDR3 region has 15 residues. Trimming at V came to 4 bases and at J to 4 bases, leaving 10 bases not matched to a gene. Germline lookup yields CDR1 SEHNR and CDR2 FQNEAQ (reference sequence). The full variable domain, with the rest looked up from reference TRBV7-9 and TRBJ2-7, is DTGVSQNPRHKITKRGQNVTFRCDPISEHNRLYWYRQTLGQGPEFLTYFQNEAQLEKSRLLSDRFSAERPKGSFSTLEIQRTEQGDSAMYLCASSYAERGLYEQYFGPGTRLTVT.

Concerning this clone itself: The junction differs from germline at one of its ends, possibly a read error. This sequence joins TRBV7-7 and TRBJ2-5; D is ambiguous. The CDR3 runs to 12 residues. Germline lookup yields CDR1 SSHAT and CDR2 FNYEAQ (reference sequence). The CDR3 region has the DNA TGTGCTAGCAGCCCGGACCAAGAGACCCAGTACTTC. This sequence encodes CASSPDQETQYF.

The rearrangement joins TRBV5-1 to TRBJ1-3; 12 nucleotides agree with TRBD1. This CDR3 is built from 18 residues. Looked up from germline, CDR1 is SGHRS and CDR2 is YFSETQ. With 3 bases clipped from V and 3 bases from J, the junction kept 10 bases outside the gene matches. CDR3 in amino acids: CASSSSGQGALGGNTIYF. The CDR3, as DNA: TGCGCCAGCAGCTCTTCGGGACAGGGGGCGCTGGGTGGAAACACCATATATTTT.

J is TRBJ2-7 and V is TRBV7-2; D possibly corresponds to TRBD2 (5 bases). This CDR3 is built from 13 residues. The V end lost 1 base, the J end lost 2 bases, and 6 bases lay between the germline ends. CDR1 is SGHTA and CDR2 is FQGNSA in the germline V gene. CDR3 bases: TGTGCCAGCAGCTTAGGTAGCGCCTACGAGCAGTACTTC. Encoded protein: CASSLGSAYEQYF.

V gene TRBV4-1 combines with J gene TRBJ2-3, with 10 bases lining up with TRBD2. CDR3 length equals 18 residues. CDR1 and CDR2 from the germline V gene are MGHRA and YSYEKL. Trimming removed 2 bases from V and 0 bases from J; junction bases left unmatched: 8. The CDR3 sequence is CASSQLNSAGGSTDTQYF. The CDR3 bases are TGCGCCAGCAGCCAACTTAATTCAGCGGGGGGGAGCACAGATACGCAGTATTTT.

This sequence joins TRBV6-5 and TRBJ2-3; D uncertain. Germline V gives CDR1 MNHEY, CDR2 SVGAGI. Trimming pared 5 bases from V and 7 bases from J, leaving 10 bases between. CDR3 length: 12 residues. CDR3 sequence: CASSQTSNTQYF. CDR3 coding DNA: TGTGCCAGCAGTCAGACAAGCAATACGCAGTATTTT.

The V and J genes are TRBV28 and TRBJ1-1; no clear D. With 6 bases removed from V and 0 bases from J, the gap between germline ends came to 5 bases. The CDR3 covers 12 residues. Germline values: CDR1 MDHEN, CDR2 SYDVKM. CDR3 bases: TGTGCCAGCAGCCCCATGAACACTGAAGCTTTCTTT. Translated: CASSPMNTEAFF.

The table lists this clone with a count of one. J is TRBJ1-1 and V is TRBV11-2; 7 bases align to TRBD1. With 2 bases clipped from V and 1 base from J, the junction kept 4 bases outside the gene matches. Germline CDR1 reads SGHAT; CDR2 reads FQNNGV. CDR3 length equals 15 residues. CDR3 bases: TGTGCCAGCAGCTTAAGGAGGGGGCGGAACACTGAAGCTTTCTTT. Residues: CASSLRRGRNTEAFF.

The V and J genes are TRBV30 and TRBJ1-4; D is ambiguous. This CDR3 is built from 14 residues. The V end lost 1 base, the J end lost 2 bases, and 8 bases lay between the germline ends. Germline V gene sequence: CDR1 GTSNPN, CDR2 SVGIG (reference sequence). CDR3 sequence reads: CAWSDTVTNEKLFF. The CDR3 DNA is TGTGCCTGGAGTGATACGGTGACTAATGAAAAACTGTTTTTT.

Concerning this clone itself: At the DNA level, this CDR3 is encoded by other sequences in the same sample as well. The chain recombines TRBV18 with TRBJ1-1; D may be TRBD1 (6 bases). Deletions cut 0 bases from V and 0 bases from J, with 11 bases between. Germline CDR1 reads KGHSH; CDR2 reads LQKENI. CDR3 length: 16 residues. CDR3 bases: TGTGCCAGCTCACCACCTCTCACAGGGATGAACACTGAAGCTTTCTTT. This sequence encodes CASSPPLTGMNTEAFF. Full variable domain (missing parts from reference TRBV18 and TRBJ1-1): NAGVMQNPRHLVRRRGQEARLRCSPMKGHSHVYWYRQLPEEGLKFMVYLQKENIIDESGMPKERFSAEFPKEGPSILRIQQVVRGDSAAYFCASSPPLTGMNTEAFFGQGTRLTVV.

This chain joins TRBV7-2 and TRBJ2-7, with 8 bases that match TRBD1. J gave up 4 bases and V 1 base, and 12 bases lay outside the gene matches. Germline V CDR1 and CDR2: SGHTA, FQGNSA. The CDR3 is made up of 17 amino acids. The CDR3 is CASSLVGTGPLGYEQYF. In DNA, the CDR3 is TGTGCCAGCAGCTTAGTCGGGACAGGTCCTTTGGGTTACGAGCAGTACTTC.

The chain couples TRBV27 to TRBJ2-3; D not resolved. The germline V gene encodes CDR1 MNHEY and CDR2 SMNVEV (reference sequence). Deletions cut 2 bases from V and 0 bases from J, with 12 bases between. The CDR3 covers 16 residues. The CDR3 here is CASSLSLQASTDTQYF. In DNA, the CDR3 is TGTGCCAGCAGTTTAAGCCTCCAAGCTAGCACAGATACGCAGTATTTT.

This chain links TRBV7-6 with TRBJ2-2; the match to TRBD1 covers 8 bases. V trimming: 6 bases; J trimming: 5 bases; junction bases outside the gene matches: 8. CDR3 length: 15 amino acids. Per germline, CDR1 SGHVS and CDR2 FNYEAQ. CDR3 DNA sequence: TGTGCCAGCAGTACACAGGGGGGTGAAACCGGGGAGCTGTTTTTT. Protein product: CASSTQGGETGELFF.

This clone has a single count. The chain has TRBV5-6 and TRBJ2-2; 8 bases fit TRBD1. V was clipped by 5 bases and J by 4 bases; unmatched bases: 10. Germline CDR1 reads SGHDT; CDR2 reads YYEEEE. The CDR3 totals 16 residues. The CDR3 DNA follows: TGTGCCAGCAGGCTTCGAACAGGGGGTTTCACCGGGGAGCTGTTTTTT. Its translation is CASRLRTGGFTGELFF.

The V gene is TRBV7-3, the J gene TRBJ2-7; D is undetermined. The CDR3 has 12 residues. Looked up from germline, CDR1 is SGHTA and CDR2 is FQGTGA. The ends were cut back, 1 base at V and 7 bases at J, with 8 bases in the middle. The CDR3: CASSLSWQEQYF. The DNA of the CDR3 is TGTGCCAGCAGCTTAAGTTGGCAGGAGCAGTACTTC.